This T cell receptor beta chain was captured in a study of cytomegalovirus exposure and HLA in healthy donors. Study-level results: Researchers counted 180 or so TCR beta chains as cytomegalovirus-associated. Later analysis demonstrated an association between a missense DCLRE1C variant and TCR beta V- and J-gene trimming. TRBV6-2, TRBV6-3 and some other V segments were excluded as indistinguishable. Per published reports, the classifier diagnosed cytomegalovirus status with high specificity and sensitivity.

On this clone: Its antigen is as yet unknown.

The PCR had 60 Vbeta and 13 Jbeta primers. The data were produced by immunoSEQ multiplex PCR, yet TCRdb's version contains in-frame clones alone and is incomplete. The sample includes roughly 120,000 clones, 50% to 70% of them seen just once. The CDR3 sequence is 15 residues long. Germline V gives CDR1 LNHDA, CDR2 SQIVND (reference sequence). Trimming took 10 bases from V and 6 from J; bases not matched to a gene: 14. The TCR sequence derives from a woman aged 40-49 years in good health and CMV-seropositive. Material: PBMCs. The chain has TRBV19 and TRBJ1-5; 8 bases are a match to TRBD1. The CDR3 loop is CATRKDREEGQPQHF. The CDR3 DNA follows: TGTGCCACCCGTAAGGACAGGGAGGAAGGTCAGCCCCAGCATTTT.